The 6 T cell receptor beta chains given below trace back to one sample, sequenced in a study of CD8 T cells in Susac syndrome. Reverse transcription of roughly 0.5 to 1 ug RNA was carried out with random hexamers. TCRdb re-derived calls from the immunoSEQ multiplex PCR reads in MiXCR, one entry per CDR3 protein. The repertoire includes around 140,000 distinct CDR3 sequences, 95% of them detected once, and roughly 0.15% sits in the top ten. Sequencing was carried out using CD4+ T cells from PBMCs. The source is a human donor with Susac syndrome.

V usage is TRBV15 and J usage is TRBJ2-1; 8 bases are a match to TRBD2. CDR1 LNHNV and CDR2 YYDKDF come from the germline V gene (reference sequence). The ends lost 8 bases at V and 2 bases at J; junction bases unmatched: 8. The CDR3 consists of 15 residues. The CDR3 coding sequence is TGTGCCACCGCCTTTAGCGGGGTTGCCTACAATGAGCAGTTCTTC. The encoded protein is CATAFSGVAYNEQFF.

This clonotype came up once. The chain has TRBV12-3 or TRBV12-4 and TRBJ1-1, with D uncertain. The CDR3 contains 13 residues. Trimming removed 6 bases at V and 3 bases at J, with 11 bases between. The CDR3: CASSLQAHTEAFF. Written as DNA, the CDR3 is TGTGCCAGCAGCCTGCAGGCCCACACTGAAGCTTTCTTT.

The rearrangement joins TRBV7-9 to TRBJ1-1, with D possibly matching TRBD1 (6 bases). Germline V gene sequence: CDR1 SEHNR, CDR2 FQNEAQ (reference sequence). The CDR3 extends over 14 amino acids. Deletions cut 2 bases from V and 3 bases from J, with 10 bases between. CDR3: CASSLLGADTEAFF. The CDR3 DNA sequence: TGTGCCAGCAGCTTACTGGGGGCGGACACTGAAGCTTTCTTT.

The genes are TRBV15 and TRBJ2-6; TRBD1 matches at 8 bases. Looked up from germline, CDR1 is LNHNV and CDR2 is YYDKDF (reference sequence). V gave up 0 bases and J gave up 2 bases; unmatched junction bases: 3. This CDR3 is built from 17 residues. The chain's CDR3 is CATSRESRGPGANVLTF. The CDR3 bases are TGTGCCACCAGCAGAGAGTCCAGGGGGCCTGGGGCCAACGTCCTGACTTTC.

The chain couples TRBV5-1 to TRBJ2-5, with a tentative D call TRBD1 (6 bases). V lost 3 bases and J lost 5, with 14 bases in between. The CDR3 length is 14 residues. Germline V CDR1 and CDR2: SGHRS, YFSETQ. CDR3 DNA sequence: TGCGCCAGCAGCTCATCACAGGGCCGGGAGACCCAGTACTTC. Translated, it gives CASSSSQGRETQYF.

V usage is TRBV30 and J usage is TRBJ2-3; D gene unclear. The length of the CDR3 is 12 residues. CDR1 and CDR2 from the germline V gene are GTSNPN and SVGIG (reference sequence). Trimming cost V 5 bases and J 9 bases, with 15 bases left between them. CDR3 in amino acids: CAWLLGLETQYF. DNA of the CDR3: TGTGCCTGGCTCTTAGGGTTGGAAACGCAGTATTTT.